This T cell receptor beta chain originates from a study of blood T cells in healthy people across ages. The CDR3 is made up of 12 amino acids. Trimming took 4 bases from V and 14 from J, leaving 12 bases between them. Germline assignment: CDR1 SGHAT and CDR2 FQNNGV. A note on this clonotype: Its antigen is unknown.

Overall study results and limits: Not knowing donor CMV status may have confounded expanded clonotype changes. Calculation of diversity from one million T cells yielded estimates considered to be underestimates. There were more naive CD4+ cells and higher diversity in long-lived donors than in aged donors.

A sample-barcoded 5' primer and a J-beta primer mix were used in a second PCR of about 6 to 11 cycles. Carrying 12 random nucleotides, a template-switch adaptor labeled each individual cDNA molecule. A single record per CDR3 protein comes from TCRdb applying MiXCR to the 5' RACE reads. The sample carries 600,000 or so distinct CDR3 sequences, roughly 20% recorded once. The sequence came from a man between 65 and 80 years old in good health. V and J are TRBV11-2 and TRBJ1-6; no definite D call. The sequencing input was blood. This CDR3 reads CASSYWQEALHF. As DNA, the CDR3 is TGTGCCAGCAGCTACTGGCAGGAAGCCCTCCACTTT.